The text below deals with one TCR beta chain. Its antigen is still unknown. The germline gene is not matched at one end of the junction; a read error may be the cause. The sample originates from a study of response to subunit inactivated influenza vaccine. Study-level results: T cells newly recruited by each seasonal influenza vaccination are few, the authors suggested.

TCRdb itself ran the RT-PCR reads through MiXCR, one entry per CDR3 protein. Among hundreds of thousands of distinct CDR3 sequences, approximately 15% were seen once, and the ten largest hold 6.5% to 8.5%. This CDR3 comprises 14 residues. This material consisted of PBMCs from blood, taken roughly 2 weeks before vaccination. The genes are TRBV12-3 or TRBV12-4 and TRBJ2-6; a possible D gene is TRBD1 (5 bases). This TCR was sampled from a man between 45 and 60 years old who received an inactivated influenza vaccine. CDR3 region: CASSLNSGANVLSF. Written as DNA, the CDR3 is TGTGCCAGCAGTTTAAACTCTGGGGCCAACGTCCTGTCTTTC.